In its sample, the clone carrying this TCR beta chain is large. Trimming cost V 2 bases and J 4 bases, with 7 bases left between them. Germline CDR1 KGHSH, CDR2 LQKENI. The CDR3 consists of 13 residues. A single record per CDR3 protein comes from TCRdb applying MiXCR to the RT-PCR reads. The sample carries approximately 3,000 distinct CDR3 sequences, around 3.3% recorded once. These data are taken from a study of immune reconstitution after stem cell transplant in scleroderma. This TCR derives from a human donor with systemic sclerosis. The material was obtained before or after autologous hematopoietic stem cell transplantation (not recorded which). This chain uses TRBV18 with TRBJ2-3, with D unresolved. The CDR3 here is CASSPGLSDTQYF. As DNA, the CDR3 is TGTGCCAGCTCACCAGGGTTATCAGATACGCAGTATTTT.